This T cell receptor (beta chain) originates from a study of blood T cell repertoires in COVID-19. CDR3 size: 12 residues. CDR1 and CDR2 from the germline V gene are MDHEN and SYDVKM. Trimming pared 6 bases from V and 5 bases from J, leaving 8 bases between. As originally analysed: Reference gene primer amplification gave estimated nucleated cell counts. Profiled with immunoSEQ multiplex PCR; TCRdb holds only in-frame clones, not every one. The V and J calls and clone size were taken over from that table, and D and trimming were inferred from the DNA. The data contain approximately 100,000 clones, around 82% of them singletons.

V and J are TRBV28 and TRBJ1-5, with D hard to call. Sample: peripheral blood. The TCR sequence derives from a human donor in a cohort sampled during active or convalescent COVID-19. In DNA form, the CDR3 reads TGTGCCAGCAGAAAGAGGGATCAGCCCCAGCATTTT. This translates into CASRKRDQPQHF. The complete variable domain, with remaining parts taken from reference TRBV28 and TRBJ1-5, reads DVKVTQSSRYLVKRTGEKVFLECVQDMDHENMFWYRQDPGLGLRLIYFSYDVKMKEKGDIPEGYSVSREKKERFSLILESASTNQTSMYLCASRKRDQPQHFGDGTRLSIL.